This TCR beta chain was sequenced for a study of shared clonotypes between healthy human individuals. Overall study results and limits: Relative to memory subsets, naive subsets generally showed larger estimated richness.

Profiling relied on immunoSEQ multiplex PCR, and the TCRdb table lists in-frame clones only, not all of them. The sample lists some 1,100,000 clones; 75% to 80% were seen once. Remarks on this clone: The target antigen is unknown.

The germline CDR1 and CDR2 sequences are SQVTM and ANQGSEA. The CDR3 length is 12 residues. V gave up 5 bases and J gave up 3 bases, with 7 bases separating them. This rearrangement joins TRBV29-1 to TRBJ2-2, with D unresolved. The source is a young man in good health. Some clones in this sample may be carry-over from other donors' samples. Sequencing used memory CD4+ T cells from PBMCs. Subset specified: CD45RA-negative fraction. CDR3 DNA: TGCAGCGTTTGGGCGCACACCGGGGAGCTGTTTTTT. It codes for CSVWAHTGELFF.